These T cell receptor beta chains were read from a single sample in a study of a mutant IDH1 vaccine in newly diagnosed glioma. Measured with immunoSEQ multiplex PCR; TCRdb has only the in-frame clones, and not every one. The sample shows about 64,000 clones, approximately 88% of them seen only once. No antigens are known for them. This sample comprised PBMCs, obtained from a glioma patient whose treatment included an IDH1 peptide vaccine. All receptors derive from a woman in her forties or fifties with glioma. Both conserved end residues are part of each CDR3. The D gene is left open where the match is weak. The size field is filled for only some rows; it gives once, few, many or a size class.

.	TRBV6-5	TRBJ1-2	.	CASSYSTGGSSGGYTF	TGTGCCAGCAGTTACTCCACCGGAGGTTCATCGGGGGGCTACACCTTC
.	TRBV7-2	TRBJ2-1	.	CASSRPGGYNEQFF	TGTGCCAGCAGCCGCCCAGGGGGGTACAATGAGCAGTTCTTC
TRBD1	TRBV9	TRBJ2-5	.	CASSQEGAILQETQYF	TGTGCCAGCAGCCAAGAGGGGGCCATCCTCCAAGAGACCCAGTACTTC
.	TRBV6-1	TRBJ1-2	.	CASSPELNYGYTF	TGTGCCAGCAGTCCAGAGCTCAACTATGGCTACACCTTC
.	TRBV5-5	TRBJ1-1	.	CASSSGGGARGAFF	TGTGCCAGCAGCTCGGGGGGAGGGGCGCGGGGAGCTTTCTTT
TRBD1	TRBV29-1	TRBJ2-1	.	CSDWTGSYNEQFF	TGCAGCGATTGGACAGGGTCCTACAATGAGCAGTTCTTC
.	TRBV7-2	TRBJ1-1	.	CASSLNRDTEAFF	TGTGCCAGCAGCTTAAACAGGGACACTGAAGCTTTCTTT
.	TRBV2	TRBJ1-2	.	CASTFHYGYTF	TGTGCCAGCACCTTCCACTATGGCTACACCTTC
.	TRBV6-1	TRBJ1-2	.	CASQSGLGNGYTF	TGTGCCAGCCAGTCGGGACTGGGGAATGGCTACACCTTC
.	TRBV6-1	TRBJ1-5	few	CASMFGTRREPQHF	TGTGCCAGCATGTTTGGGACCCGCAGGGAGCCCCAGCATTTT
.	TRBV29-1	TRBJ2-5	.	CSVWGGGDRAQYF	TGCAGCGTCTGGGGGGGCGGGGATAGGGCCCAGTACTTC
.	TRBV6-1	TRBJ1-1	few	CASSPSTANTEAFF	TGTGCCAGCAGCCCCTCCACAGCGAACACTGAAGCTTTCTTT
.	TRBV5-1	TRBJ2-2	.	CASSLGNRENTGELFF	TGCGCCAGCAGCTTGGGGAACAGGGAGAACACCGGGGAGCTGTTTTTT
TRBD1	TRBV25-1	TRBJ1-6	.	CASSGQGAYSPLHF	TGTGCCAGCAGTGGGCAGGGGGCGTATTCACCCCTCCACTTT
.	TRBV9	TRBJ2-3	.	CASSLTPTADTQYF	TGTGCCAGCAGCCTCACCCCGACGGCAGATACGCAGTATTTT
TRBD1	TRBV4-1	TRBJ2-7	.	CASSQYRGDYEQYF	TGCGCCAGCAGCCAATACAGGGGAGACTACGAGCAGTACTTC
.	TRBV6-1	TRBJ1-4	.	CASSENGLNEKLFF	TGTGCCAGCAGTGAAAATGGCCTAAATGAAAAACTGTTTTTT
.	TRBV29-1	TRBJ1-1	.	CSGLGPRVTEAFF	TGCAGCGGGCTGGGACCGCGTGTCACTGAAGCTTTCTTT
.	TRBV6-1	TRBJ1-5	.	CASRNTQSNQPQHF	TGTGCCAGCAGAAACACCCAGAGCAATCAGCCCCAGCATTTT
.	TRBV7-9	TRBJ2-2	once	CASSPQSTGELFF	TGTGCCAGCAGCCCGCAATCCACCGGGGAGCTGTTTTTT
.	TRBV18	TRBJ2-3	.	CASSPSSDTQYF	TGTGCCAGCTCACCATCCTCTGATACGCAGTATTTT
.	TRBV21-1	TRBJ1-2	.	CASTNSQGAMNYGYTF	TGTGCCAGCACCAACTCACAGGGGGCAATGAACTATGGCTACACCTTC
TRBD2	TRBV27	TRBJ2-3	.	CASSWRASGGAGTDTQYF	TGTGCCAGCAGTTGGAGAGCTAGCGGGGGGGCGGGGACAGATACGCAGTATTTT
.	TRBV19	TRBJ1-2	.	CASSLRGGYGYTF	TGTGCCAGTAGTCTACGAGGCGGCTATGGCTACACCTTC
.	TRBV13	TRBJ2-5	.	CASSLRGPQETQYF	TGTGCCAGCAGCTTACGGGGTCCTCAAGAGACCCAGTACTTC
.	TRBV19	TRBJ1-1	.	CASSPRARRTEAFF	TGTGCCAGTAGTCCCAGGGCCCGGCGGACTGAAGCTTTCTTT
.	TRBV6-4	TRBJ1-1	.	CASSVRVNTEAFF	TGTGCCAGCAGTGTAAGGGTGAACACTGAAGCTTTCTTT
.	TRBV5-1	TRBJ2-6	.	CASSLTLITSGANVLTF	TGCGCCAGCAGCTTGACCTTAATTACCTCTGGGGCCAACGTCCTGACTTTC
TRBD1	TRBV7-8	TRBJ2-7	.	CASSVYRGPTYEQYF	TGTGCCAGCAGCGTTTACAGGGGTCCAACCTACGAGCAGTACTTC
TRBD1	TRBV5-1	TRBJ1-2	.	CASSQWDRAYGYTF	TGCGCCAGCAGCCAATGGGACAGGGCGTATGGCTACACCTTC
TRBD1	TRBV6-5	TRBJ1-1	.	CASSPGTVNTEAFF	TGTGCCAGCAGTCCCGGGACAGTTAACACTGAAGCTTTCTTT
TRBD2	TRBV18	TRBJ2-1	.	CASSRSGGDYNEQFF	TGTGCCAGCTCACGTAGCGGGGGGGATTACAATGAGCAGTTCTTC
.	TRBV9	TRBJ1-1	.	CASSVGPPERSEAFF	TGTGCCAGCAGCGTGGGGCCACCAGAGAGGAGTGAAGCTTTCTTT
.	TRBV19	TRBJ1-1	.	CASSMGRLGTEAFF	TGTGCCAGTAGTATGGGGAGGCTGGGCACTGAAGCTTTCTTT
TRBD1	TRBV5-1	TRBJ1-2	.	CASSLDTLGRTGQYGYTF	TGCGCCAGCAGCTTGGACACCTTGGGTCGGACAGGGCAGTATGGCTACACCTTC
.	TRBV14	TRBJ1-3	once	CASSQAGNTIYF	TGTGCCAGCAGCCAAGCGGGAAACACCATATATTTT
TRBD1	TRBV5-1	TRBJ2-5	.	CASSPTGALQETQYF	TGCGCCAGCAGCCCAACAGGGGCTCTCCAAGAGACCCAGTACTTC
.	TRBV7-2	TRBJ2-1	.	CASSLRRDLNEQFF	TGTGCCAGCAGCTTACGGCGGGACCTAAATGAGCAGTTCTTC
TRBD1	TRBV9	TRBJ2-3	.	CASNPGDRATDTQYF	TGTGCCAGCAACCCGGGGGACAGGGCCACAGATACGCAGTATTTT
.	TRBV29-1	TRBJ1-5	.	CSVGGGNQPQHF	TGCAGCGTTGGGGGCGGCAATCAGCCCCAGCATTTT
.	TRBV13	TRBJ1-2	.	CASSLQAYGYTF	TGTGCCAGCAGTCTACAGGCGTATGGCTACACCTTC
.	TRBV4-3	TRBJ1-1	.	CASSQDPQTPNTEAFF	TGCGCCAGCAGCCAAGATCCCCAGACTCCGAACACTGAAGCTTTCTTT
.	TRBV6-1	TRBJ1-3	.	CASSEADGTGNTIYF	TGTGCCAGCAGTGAAGCTGACGGGACAGGAAACACCATATATTTT
.	TRBV30	TRBJ2-7	.	CAWSPGTVTYEQYF	TGTGCCTGGAGCCCCGGGACGGTAACCTACGAGCAGTACTTC
.	TRBV5-1	TRBJ2-7	few	CASTLAGSSYEQYF	TGCGCCAGCACCTTGGCAGGGTCCTCCTACGAGCAGTACTTC
.	TRBV14	TRBJ2-1	once	CASSPTGTSYNEQFF	TGTGCCAGCAGCCCGACAGGAACATCCTACAATGAGCAGTTCTTC
TRBD1	TRBV12-5	TRBJ1-5	.	CASGLAGTGPLSISNQPQHF	TGTGCTAGTGGTTTGGCCGGGACAGGGCCTCTATCGATTAGCAATCAGCCCCAGCATTTT
.	TRBV19	TRBJ1-3	.	CASSTARTAISGNTIYF	TGTGCCAGTAGTACCGCTCGGACAGCTATCTCTGGAAACACCATATATTTT
TRBD1	TRBV4-2	TRBJ1-2	once	CASSQPGGQGAGYTF	TGTGCCAGCAGCCAACCCGGGGGACAGGGGGCTGGCTACACCTTC
.	TRBV5-4	TRBJ1-1	once	CASSLGERMNTEAFF	TGTGCCAGCAGCTTGGGCGAGAGAATGAACACTGAAGCTTTCTTT
.	TRBV19	TRBJ2-5	.	CASSMPGSETQYF	TGTGCCAGTAGTATGCCAGGGTCAGAGACCCAGTACTTC
TRBD1	TRBV6-5	TRBJ1-2	.	CASSYLDRNGYTF	TGTGCCAGCAGTTACCTGGACAGGAATGGCTACACCTTC
.	TRBV9	TRBJ1-3	.	CASSVGGGTLSGNTIYF	TGTGCCAGCAGCGTAGGCGGTGGGACTCTCTCTGGAAACACCATATATTTT
TRBD2	TRBV6-6	TRBJ2-3	.	CASSRTGLATDTQYF	TGTGCCAGCAGTCGTACGGGACTAGCAACAGATACGCAGTATTTT